The next 14 T cell receptor beta chains were all read from a single sample in a study of CD4 T cell repertoires in COVID-19. TCRdb's copy holds only in-frame clones and misses some; the assay was immunoSEQ multiplex PCR. The top ten clones hold around 0.66% of a sample with about 24,000 clones, approximately 93% of them seen once. These memory T cells were uncultured and sequenced directly after ex vivo isolation. The sequences come from circulating follicular helper CD4+ T cells (cTfh) from blood, collected before the COVID-19 pandemic. These receptors all come from a human donor who had COVID-19.

V usage is TRBV11-2 and J usage is TRBJ2-2; unclear D gene. Germline V gene data show CDR1 as SGHAT and CDR2 as FQNNGV. V was pared by 5 bases and J by 1 base, with 14 bases between. The length of the CDR3 is 16 residues. CDR3 loop: CASSPRAKMNTGELFF. For the CDR3, the DNA is TGTGCCAGCAGCCCTCGCGCCAAGATGAACACCGGGGAGCTGTTTTTT.

This chain links TRBV9 with TRBJ1-2; D is unclear. V lost 2 bases, J lost 5 bases, and 7 bases lay in between. The CDR3 totals 12 residues. Germline V gene sequence: CDR1 SGDLS, CDR2 YYNGEE. In DNA form, the CDR3 reads TGTGCCAGCAGCGTTGGAGTGTATGGCTACACCTTC. Its protein is CASSVGVYGYTF.

CDR3: CASSLTNPVSGYTF. The CDR3 DNA reads TGCGCCAGCAGCTTAACTAACCCGGTCTCGGGCTACACCTTC. This chain joins TRBV5-1 and TRBJ1-2; D ambiguous. The CDR3 sequence is 14 residues long. Trimming left V 2 bases short and J 8 bases short, with 16 bases between. The V gene's germline CDR1 is SGHRS and CDR2 YFSETQ. Full variable domain (rest looked up from reference TRBV5-1 and TRBJ1-2): KAGVTQTPRYLIKTRGQQVTLSCSPISGHRSVSWYQQTPGQGLQFLFEYFSETQRNKGNFPGRFSGRQFSNSRSEMNVSTLELGDSALYLCASSLTNPVSGYTFGSGTRLTVV.

V is TRBV7-9 and J is TRBJ2-7, with TRBD2 as a possible D gene (7 bases). Germline V gene sequence: CDR1 SEHNR, CDR2 FQNEAQ (reference sequence). The CDR3 length is 17 residues. With 5 bases removed from V and 0 bases from J, the gap between germline ends came to 20 bases. The CDR3 DNA sequence: TGTGCCAGCAGCGGCGCGCATAGGGGGAGGGTCTCCTACGAGCAGTACTTC. The encoded protein is CASSGAHRGRVSYEQYF.

The rearrangement links TRBV5-1 to TRBJ1-6; D is perhaps TRBD1 (6 bases). Germline V gene lookup returns CDR1 SGHRS and CDR2 YFSETQ. This CDR3 spans 15 amino acids. Trimming removed 5 bases at V and 10 bases at J, with 19 bases between. The CDR3 DNA sequence: TGCGCCAGCAGAGAACCACAGGGTACCGGATCACCCCTCCACTTT. The encoded protein is CASREPQGTGSPLHF.

This rearrangement joins TRBV15 to TRBJ2-1; TRBD2 matches at 8 bases. J lost 6 bases, V lost 0 bases, and 4 bases had no gene match. Germline values: CDR1 LNHNV, CDR2 YYDKDF (reference sequence). The CDR3 consists of 15 residues. The CDR3 sequence is CATSRDRLAGNEQFF. The CDR3 coding sequence is TGTGCCACCAGCAGAGATAGGCTAGCGGGCAATGAGCAGTTCTTC.

This chain uses TRBV5-1 with TRBJ2-5; the match to TRBD2 covers 8 bases. The trim removed 0 bases at V and 5 bases at J, leaving 9 bases unmatched. Germline lookup yields CDR1 SGHRS and CDR2 YFSETQ. The CDR3 has 16 amino acids. The CDR3 region has the DNA TGCGCCAGCAGCTTGGTATCCAGCGGGAGTAGGGAGACCCAGTACTTC. It translates to CASSLVSSGSRETQYF. Variable domain in full (rest from reference TRBV5-1 and TRBJ2-5): KAGVTQTPRYLIKTRGQQVTLSCSPISGHRSVSWYQQTPGQGLQFLFEYFSETQRNKGNFPGRFSGRQFSNSRSEMNVSTLELGDSALYLCASSLVSSGSRETQYFGPGTRLLVL.

The chain has TRBV5-4 and TRBJ1-2, with D perhaps matching TRBD1 (6 bases). The germline gives CDR1 SGHNT, CDR2 YYREEE (reference sequence). The CDR3 has 14 amino acids. Trimming left V 3 bases short and J 4 bases short, with 13 bases between. The CDR3 here is CASSSQGQLYGYTF. As DNA, the CDR3 is TGTGCCAGCAGCTCTCAGGGGCAGCTCTATGGCTACACCTTC.

This clone has just one count. The chain joins TRBV30 to TRBJ2-2; 10 bases map to TRBD2. V lost 3 bases and J lost 2; bases outside the gene matches: 12. The CDR3 loop spans 18 amino acids. The germline CDR1 and CDR2 sequences are GTSNPN and SVGIG (reference sequence). The CDR3 reads CAWRLAGIFTRNTGELFF. CDR3 coding DNA: TGTGCCTGGAGACTAGCGGGAATCTTCACCCGAAACACCGGGGAGCTGTTTTTT.

The rearrangement links TRBV7-2 to TRBJ2-5; D unresolved. The DNA matches TRBJ2-7 better at its end, which makes the J call doubtful. The CDR3 consists of 13 residues. From germline, CDR1 is SGHTA and CDR2 FQGNSA. For the CDR3, the DNA is TGTGCCAGCAGCTTATCATCCTTCTACGAGCAGTACTTC. This sequence encodes CASSLSSFYEQYF.

The CDR3: CASSPPTGNTGELFF. Written as DNA, the CDR3 is TGTGCCAGCTCACCACCGACAGGGAACACCGGGGAGCTGTTTTTT. The V call is TRBV18, the J call TRBJ2-2; the D gene is possibly TRBD1 (6 bases). Germline V lookup: CDR1 KGHSH, CDR2 LQKENI. This CDR3 contains 15 residues. V lost 0 bases and J 1 base, leaving 6 bases between the germline ends. The full variable domain, with the rest looked up from reference TRBV18 and TRBJ2-2, is NAGVMQNPRHLVRRRGQEARLRCSPMKGHSHVYWYRQLPEEGLKFMVYLQKENIIDESGMPKERFSAEFPKEGPSILRIQQVVRGDSAAYFCASSPPTGNTGELFFGEGSRLTVL.

As DNA, the CDR3 is TGTGCCAGCAGCCCTCAGACGGGTACCCGTACGCCCCAGCATTTT. This sequence encodes CASSPQTGTRTPQHF. V and J are TRBV6-1 and TRBJ1-5; D gene ambiguous. CDR1 MNHNS and CDR2 SASEGT come from the germline V gene. V was pared by 6 bases and J by 9 bases, with 21 bases between. The CDR3 runs 15 residues.

The chain carries TRBV6-4 and TRBJ1-2; D uncertain. This CDR3 is built from 13 residues. Trimming stripped 6 bases from V and 0 bases from J, with 8 bases between. Germline CDR1 MRHNA, CDR2 SNTAGT. The CDR3 protein is CASSAGANYGYTF. The CDR3 bases are TGTGCCAGCAGCGCCGGAGCTAACTATGGCTACACCTTC.

V is TRBV4-1 and J is TRBJ1-3, with no clear D. V was shortened by 4 bases and J by 0 bases, with 10 bases between the two germline ends. Germline assignment: CDR1 MGHRA and CDR2 YSYEKL. This CDR3 has 15 amino acids. CDR3 in amino acids: CASSLRESSGNTIYF. The CDR3 coding sequence is TGCGCCAGCAGCCTACGAGAGTCCTCTGGAAACACCATATATTTT.